The rows below give T cell receptor beta chains drawn from one sample of a study of cytomegalovirus exposure and HLA in healthy donors. Data came from immunoSEQ multiplex PCR; TCRdb stores just in-frame clones and leaves some out. The sample consists of more than 95,000 clones, around 84% of them appearing once. Sequenced sample: PBMCs. The receptors shown here come from a man aged 25 to 40 in good health and CMV-seronegative. CDR3s include the opening cysteine and the closing phenylalanine or tryptophan. A D gene is named only where the DNA matches it firmly. Size tells how often a clone was seen (once, few, many) or the class of an expanded clone, and some rows leave it out.

abundance	v_gene	d_gene	j_gene	CDR3aa	CDR3nt
-	TRBV19	-	TRBJ1-1	CASSIGAGNTEAFF	TGTGCCAGTAGTATAGGGGCAGGGAACACTGAAGCTTTCTTT
-	TRBV5-1	-	TRBJ1-1	CASSLSGETEAFF	TGCGCCAGCAGCTTGTCTGGGGAGACTGAAGCTTTCTTT
-	TRBV6-6	-	TRBJ2-5	CASSTPVETQYF	TGTGCCAGCAGTACCCCAGTAGAGACCCAGTACTTC
-	TRBV10-1	-	TRBJ2-7	CASSERGLGEQYF	TGCGCCAGCAGTGAACGGGGGTTGGGGGAGCAGTACTTC
-	TRBV11-2	-	TRBJ2-5	CASSNGFSWETQYF	TGTGCCAGCAGCAACGGGTTTTCCTGGGAGACCCAGTACTTC
-	TRBV18	-	TRBJ1-5	CASSRDTNQPQHF	TGTGCCAGCTCACGTGACACCAATCAGCCCCAGCATTTT
-	TRBV19	TRBD1	TRBJ1-1	CASSDRASEAFF	TGTGCCAGTAGTGACAGGGCGTCTGAAGCTTTCTTT
few	TRBV6-1	TRBD2	TRBJ2-5	CASSKETSGKVQETQYF	TGTGCCAGCAGTAAAGAGACTAGCGGGAAGGTACAAGAGACCCAGTACTTC
once	TRBV7-9	TRBD1	TRBJ2-2	CASSPPGQQNTGELFF	TGTGCCAGCAGCCCACCGGGACAGCAGAACACCGGGGAGCTGTTTTTT
-	TRBV5-6	TRBD1	TRBJ2-7	CASSFGTGIHEQYF	TGTGCCAGCAGCTTTGGGACAGGGATACACGAGCAGTACTTC
-	TRBV5-4	-	TRBJ1-4	CASSLDRRGEKLFF	TGTGCCAGCAGCTTGGACAGGAGGGGCGAAAAACTGTTTTTT
few	TRBV9	-	TRBJ1-5	CASSQLSNQPQHF	TGTGCCAGCAGCCAACTTAGCAATCAGCCCCAGCATTTT
-	TRBV6-1	TRBD1	TRBJ1-2	CASTRDSLTNYGYTF	TGTGCCAGCACCCGGGACAGTCTAACTAACTATGGCTACACCTTC
-	TRBV30	TRBD1	TRBJ2-2	CACPRGLQHSGLLSGELFF	TGTGCCTGCCCTAGGGGGCTACAACACTCTGGCTTGCTCTCCGGGGAGCTGTTTTTT
-	TRBV6-1	TRBD2	TRBJ2-3	CASSALAGEGTDTQYF	TGTGCCAGCAGTGCACTAGCGGGAGAGGGCACAGATACGCAGTATTTT
few	TRBV10-1	-	TRBJ2-1	CASRGDSPHEQFF	TGCGCCAGCAGGGGGGACTCCCCCCATGAGCAGTTCTTC
-	TRBV4-1	-	TRBJ2-7	CASSQSYLQSSYEQYF	TGCGCCAGCAGCCAATCCTACCTCCAAAGCTCCTACGAGCAGTACTTC
few	TRBV4-3	-	TRBJ1-4	CASSQVVVGEKLFF	TGCGCCAGCAGCCAAGTAGTAGTTGGTGAAAAACTGTTTTTT
-	TRBV6-5	TRBD2	TRBJ2-2	CASSSLAGANTGELFF	TGTGCCAGCAGTTCTCTAGCGGGAGCGAACACCGGGGAGCTGTTTTTT
-	TRBV28	-	TRBJ2-7	CASSLPPGGYEQYF	TGTGCCAGCAGTTTACCCCCCGGCGGGTACGAGCAGTACTTC
-	TRBV28	-	TRBJ2-5	CATSGGNQETQYF	TGTGCCACCAGTGGGGGGAACCAAGAGACCCAGTACTTC